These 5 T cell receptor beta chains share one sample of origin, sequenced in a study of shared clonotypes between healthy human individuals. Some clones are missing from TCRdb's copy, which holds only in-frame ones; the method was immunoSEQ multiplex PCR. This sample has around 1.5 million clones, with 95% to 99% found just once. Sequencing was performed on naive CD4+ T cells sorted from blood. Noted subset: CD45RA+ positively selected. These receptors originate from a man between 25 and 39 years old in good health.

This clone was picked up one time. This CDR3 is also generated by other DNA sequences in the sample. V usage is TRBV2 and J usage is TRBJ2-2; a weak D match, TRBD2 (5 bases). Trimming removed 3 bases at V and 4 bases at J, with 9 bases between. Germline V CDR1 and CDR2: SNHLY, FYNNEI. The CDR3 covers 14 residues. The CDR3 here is CASSEVRATGELFF. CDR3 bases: TGTGCCAGCAGTGAGGTGAGGGCCACCGGGGAGCTGTTTTTT.

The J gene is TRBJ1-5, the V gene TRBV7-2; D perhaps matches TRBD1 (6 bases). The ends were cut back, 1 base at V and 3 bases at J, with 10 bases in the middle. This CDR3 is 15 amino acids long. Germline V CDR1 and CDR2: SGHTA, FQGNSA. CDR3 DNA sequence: TGTGCCAGCAGCTTAGATCCAGGGGCCAATCAGCCCCAGCATTTT. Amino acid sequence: CASSLDPGANQPQHF.

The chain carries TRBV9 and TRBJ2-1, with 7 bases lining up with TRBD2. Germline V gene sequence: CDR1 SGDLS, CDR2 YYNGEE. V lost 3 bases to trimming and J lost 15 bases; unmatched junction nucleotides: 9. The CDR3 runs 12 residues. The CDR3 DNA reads TGTGCCAGCAGCGCTTTAGCGGGTGACCCGTTCTTC. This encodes CASSALAGDPFF.

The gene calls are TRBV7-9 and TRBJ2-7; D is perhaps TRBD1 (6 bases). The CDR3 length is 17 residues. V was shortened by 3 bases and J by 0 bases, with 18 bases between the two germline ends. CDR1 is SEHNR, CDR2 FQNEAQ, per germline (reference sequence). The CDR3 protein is CASSLPGTSPSSYEQYF. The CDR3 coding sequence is TGTGCCAGCAGCTTGCCCGGGACATCTCCCAGCTCCTACGAGCAGTACTTC.

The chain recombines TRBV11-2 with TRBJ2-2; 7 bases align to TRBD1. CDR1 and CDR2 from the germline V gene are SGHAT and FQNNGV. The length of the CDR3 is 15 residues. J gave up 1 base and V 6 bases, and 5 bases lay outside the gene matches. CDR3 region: CASRIGQENTGELFF. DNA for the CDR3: TGTGCCAGCAGGATCGGACAGGAGAACACCGGGGAGCTGTTTTTT. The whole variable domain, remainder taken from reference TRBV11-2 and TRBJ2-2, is EAGVAQSPRYKIIEKRQSVAFWCNPISGHATLYWYQQILGQGPKLLIQFQNNGVVDDSQLPKDRFSAERLKGVDSTLKIQPAKLEDSAVYLCASRIGQENTGELFFGEGSRLTVL.